This TCR beta chain was retrieved from a study of cytomegalovirus exposure and HLA in healthy donors. Across the study: Early released data comprised 80 million or so unique TCRs from HLA-typed donors. Study results and limitations: Information on immune exposure was restricted to one variable (CMV serostatus).

Notes on this clone: What it binds is not known.

This CDR3 is 15 amino acids long. Per the germline V gene, CDR1 is SGDLS and CDR2 is YYNGEE. V shed 0 bases, J shed 6 bases, and the junction held 2 bases outside the gene matches. Primers included in the PCR were 60 Vbeta and 13 Jbeta primers. Per the authors' pipeline: A later analysis tallied about 80 million unique TCR beta chains, around 9.9 million of them shared. Measured with immunoSEQ multiplex PCR; TCRdb has only the in-frame clones, and not every one. V and J calls and clone size are given by that table; D and trimming were obtained from the DNA. The sample lists 150,000 to 200,000 clones; 81% were seen once.

The material sequenced was PBMCs. This TCR was recovered from a man between 18 and 29 years old in good health and CMV-seronegative. The chain employs TRBV9 and TRBJ1-6; 8 nucleotides match TRBD1. The CDR3 coding sequence is TGTGCCAGCAGCGTAGCAGGGGGCTTTAATTCACCCCTCCACTTT. Protein: CASSVAGGFNSPLHF.